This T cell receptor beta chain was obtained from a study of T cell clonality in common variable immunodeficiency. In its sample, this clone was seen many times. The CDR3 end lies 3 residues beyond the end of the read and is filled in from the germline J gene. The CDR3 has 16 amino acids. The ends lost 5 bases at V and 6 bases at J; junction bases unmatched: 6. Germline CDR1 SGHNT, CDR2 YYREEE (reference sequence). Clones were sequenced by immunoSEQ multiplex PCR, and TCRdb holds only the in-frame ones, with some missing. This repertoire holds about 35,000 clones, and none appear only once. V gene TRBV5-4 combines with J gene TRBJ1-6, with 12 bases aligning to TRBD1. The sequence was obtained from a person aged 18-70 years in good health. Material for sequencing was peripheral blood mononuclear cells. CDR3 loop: CASSPGTGGRNSPLHF. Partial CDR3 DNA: TGTGCCAGCAGTCCCGGGACAGGGGGCCGTAATTCACCC.